Described below is a single T cell receptor (beta chain) sequence and its context. Its antigen remains unidentified. There are no base qualities to consult, and no much larger clone falls within one base. The germline ends are 11 bases apart after V is trimmed by 0 bases and J by 16 bases. Per the germline V gene, SGHRS is the CDR1 and YFSETQ is the CDR2. The CDR3 measures 11 amino acids from cysteine to phenylalanine. Only the CDR3 part of the read is kept: 33 bases, read in frame from the first base. Receptors were amplified or captured by PCR. Sequencing relied on an Illumina HiSeq 2500. To normalize quantification of the TCRbeta repertoire, the TCR libraries were built with molecular barcoding that relied on unique molecular identifiers. Using fastp trimming at Q25 and MiXCR clonotype assembly, TCRdb reanalyzed the public sequencing data and kept in-frame beta chains. CDR3 protein sequences are deduplicated, and each keeps its most common genes and DNA. The sample records about 610,000 distinct CDR3 sequences, approximately 10% of which are singletons. Around 4% of the sample belongs to the ten largest clones.

This sample is drawn from a study of T-cell reconstitution after alpha-beta-depleted transplantation in children (dated by TCRdb to about 2016). Notes on the research overall: T-cell immune reconstitution after TCRalphabeta/CD19-depleted allogeneic hematopoietic cell transplantation in children was quantitatively tracked in the study by means of TCR repertoire profiling.

The sequence derives from a human donor who donated a stem cell graft to a child with acute myeloid leukemia. The chain uses TRBV5-1 and TRBJ2-1; there is no confident call for the D gene. This specimen was PBMCs from the stem cell graft donor, taken from the stem cell graft. The CDR3 here reads CASSLGPHYFF. DNA sequence: TGCGCCAGCAGCTTGGGTCCCCACTACTTCTTC.